The TCR beta chain under discussion was sequenced for a study of identical twins. There are a few counts of this clonotype. The V gene end was trimmed by 6 bases and the J gene end by 2 bases; junction bases not matched to a gene: 5. The V gene's germline CDR1 is SQVTM and CDR2 ANQGSEA. This CDR3 is built from 13 residues. MiXCR, applied by TCRdb to the 5' RACE reads, yields one record per CDR3 protein. This table has about 240,000 distinct CDR3 sequences, approximately 7.9% appearing once. A further study also used this sample, focusing on yellow fever vaccine responses in identical twins.

Sequencing used CD8+ T cells sorted from blood. The origin of this receptor is a young woman in good health. The chain employs TRBV29-1 and TRBJ1-2; 8 nucleotides agree with TRBD1. In DNA, the CDR3 is TGCAGCGTAGGGACAGGCCCCAACTATGGCTACACCTTC. Translation: CSVGTGPNYGYTF.